This T cell receptor beta chain is from a study of OX40 agonist ivuxolimab in advanced cancers. CDR3 length: 13 residues. V lost 3 bases, J lost 5 bases, and 10 bases lay in between. Germline V lookup: CDR1 MNHNY, CDR2 SVGAGI (reference sequence). TCRdb keeps only in-frame clones here, not all; method: immunoSEQ multiplex PCR. The data hold about 94,000 clones, with roughly 84% observed a single time. Sequencing was performed on CD4+ or CD8+ T cells sorted from blood, taken in a trial of the OX40 agonist ivuxolimab. This chain uses TRBV6-6 with TRBJ1-2; D is possibly TRBD1 (6 bases). The clonotype comes from an adult with an advanced solid tumor such as melanoma, head and neck, liver or kidney cancer. The CDR3 sequence: CASSYIQGYGYTF. The CDR3 DNA follows: TGTGCCAGCAGTTATATCCAGGGGTATGGCTACACCTTC.